This T cell receptor beta chain was captured by sequencing in a study of shared clonotypes between healthy human individuals. Overall study findings and caveats: Naive subsets generally exceeded memory subsets in estimated richness. Clonotypes shared by all four donors outscored non-shared clonotypes in generation probability.

Measured with immunoSEQ multiplex PCR; TCRdb has only the in-frame clones, and not every one. The profile shows roughly 1.4 million clones, just under 99% of them singletons. As to this clone: Its antigen is unidentified.

The V gene lost 0 bases and the J gene lost 4 bases, with 19 bases spanning the gap. Germline V CDR1 and CDR2: LNHNV, YYDKDF (reference sequence). The CDR3 runs to 17 residues. The sample comprised naive CD4+ T cells sorted from blood. This sample's subset: CD45RA+ positively selected. The chain is built from TRBV15 and TRBJ2-7, with D perhaps TRBD2 (5 bases). This sequence originates from a man aged 25 to 40 in good health. CDR3 in DNA: TGTGCCACCAGCAGAGATCTGACCCAAGAGGGCGGGTACGAGCAGTACTTC. Its protein product is CATSRDLTQEGGYEQYF.